The rows below give T cell receptor beta chains drawn from one sample of a study of blood T cells in healthy people across ages. Each CDR3 protein is one row after TCRdb ran MiXCR on the 5' RACE reads. The table lists some 930,000 distinct CDR3 sequences, 25% to 30% of them singletons. These same records also appear under a second study, on T cells of mothers and their children.

Sequencing used blood. Every receptor here comes from a woman aged 40 to 50 in good health. Both conserved end residues are part of each CDR3. A D gene is named only where the DNA matches it firmly. The size field is filled for only some rows; it gives once, few, many or a size class.

abundance: NA
v_gene: TRBV28
j_gene: TRBJ1-2
d_gene: TRBD1
len: 14
CDR3aa: CASSGRGLNYGYTF
CDR3nt: TGTGCCAGCAGCGGCAGGGGGCTCAACTATGGCTACACCTTC

abundance: NA
v_gene: TRBV27
j_gene: TRBJ1-6
d_gene: NA
len: 13
CDR3aa: CATSGAGNSPLHF
CDR3nt: TGTGCCACCTCAGGGGCCGGGAATTCACCCCTCCACTTT

abundance: few
v_gene: TRBV28
j_gene: TRBJ1-2
d_gene: NA
len: 16
CDR3aa: CASNGQRVLTNYGYTF
CDR3nt: TGTGCCAGCAATGGACAGCGCGTCTTAACTAACTATGGCTACACCTTC

abundance: many
v_gene: TRBV6-4
j_gene: TRBJ2-6
d_gene: NA
len: 15
CDR3aa: CASSIGNSGANVLTF
CDR3nt: TGTGCCAGCAGTATAGGGAATTCTGGGGCCAACGTCCTGACTTTC

abundance: many
v_gene: TRBV7-9
j_gene: TRBJ2-7
d_gene: NA
len: 15
CDR3aa: CASSPSQEGSYEQYF
CDR3nt: TGTGCCAGCAGCCCATCTCAGGAGGGATCCTACGAGCAGTACTTC

abundance: few
v_gene: TRBV7-9
j_gene: TRBJ2-5
d_gene: TRBD2
len: 15
CDR3aa: CASSYSGEGAETQYF
CDR3nt: TGTGCCAGCAGCTACTCGGGGGAGGGCGCAGAGACCCAGTACTTC

abundance: many
v_gene: TRBV6-2/TRBV6-3
j_gene: TRBJ2-1
d_gene: TRBD2
len: 15
CDR3aa: CASRDGLARYNEQFF
CDR3nt: TGTGCCAGCAGGGATGGACTAGCGAGATACAATGAGCAGTTCTTC

abundance: NA
v_gene: TRBV14
j_gene: TRBJ2-5
d_gene: NA
len: 14
CDR3aa: CASSQLRARETQYF
CDR3nt: TGTGCCAGCAGCCAACTCAGGGCGCGGGAGACCCAGTACTTC

abundance: NA
v_gene: TRBV3-1
j_gene: TRBJ2-7
d_gene: TRBD2
len: 17
CDR3aa: CASSPVTTSGSPYEQYF
CDR3nt: TGTGCCAGCAGCCCCGTCACGACTAGCGGGTCCCCCTACGAGCAGTACTTC

abundance: few
v_gene: TRBV20-1
j_gene: TRBJ2-1
d_gene: NA
len: 19
CDR3aa: CSAQAAGGKVAGVYNEQFF
CDR3nt: TGCAGTGCCCAGGCGGCAGGGGGCAAGGTAGCGGGGGTCTACAATGAGCAGTTCTTC

abundance: NA
v_gene: TRBV6-2/TRBV6-3
j_gene: TRBJ2-1
d_gene: NA
len: 16
CDR3aa: CASSYSGGAAYNEQFF
CDR3nt: TGTGCCAGCAGTTACTCAGGGGGGGCCGCCTACAATGAGCAGTTCTTC

abundance: NA
v_gene: TRBV13
j_gene: TRBJ2-7
d_gene: NA
len: 12
CDR3aa: CAIPQGPYEQYF
CDR3nt: TGTGCCATCCCGCAGGGACCCTACGAGCAGTACTTC

abundance: many
v_gene: TRBV29-1
j_gene: TRBJ2-6
d_gene: NA
len: 15
CDR3aa: CSVGPNRPGANVLTF
CDR3nt: TGCAGCGTTGGGCCGAATAGGCCTGGGGCCAACGTCCTGACTTTC

abundance: NA
v_gene: TRBV12-3/TRBV12-4
j_gene: TRBJ2-1
d_gene: NA
len: 13
CDR3aa: CASSSVRGNEQFF
CDR3nt: TGTGCCAGCAGTTCCGTCAGGGGCAATGAGCAGTTCTTC

abundance: NA
v_gene: TRBV4-2
j_gene: TRBJ1-6
d_gene: NA
len: 15
CDR3aa: CASSRTGTQNSPLHF
CDR3nt: TGTGCCAGCAGCCGAACCGGGACTCAGAATTCACCCCTCCACTTT

abundance: many
v_gene: TRBV7-2
j_gene: TRBJ1-6
d_gene: NA
len: 15
CDR3aa: CASSLAPENHSPLHF
CDR3nt: TGTGCCAGCAGCTTAGCCCCAGAGAACCATTCACCCCTCCACTTT

abundance: NA
v_gene: TRBV10-3
j_gene: TRBJ2-7
d_gene: NA
len: 17
CDR3aa: CAISDEHLKGSYNEQYF
CDR3nt: TGTGCCATCAGTGATGAGCATTTAAAAGGGTCCTACAATGAGCAGTACTTC

abundance: many
v_gene: TRBV2
j_gene: TRBJ2-7
d_gene: NA
len: 15
CDR3aa: CASSEVQGAGYEQYF
CDR3nt: TGTGCCAGCAGTGAAGTTCAAGGGGCAGGGTACGAGCAGTACTTC

abundance: NA
v_gene: TRBV6-6
j_gene: TRBJ2-7
d_gene: NA
len: 13
CDR3aa: CASSSSGPYEQYF
CDR3nt: TGTGCCAGCAGTTCCTCCGGGCCCTACGAGCAGTACTTC

abundance: many
v_gene: TRBV19
j_gene: TRBJ1-2
d_gene: NA
len: 14
CDR3aa: CASSIQGNRYGYTF
CDR3nt: TGTGCCAGTAGTATCCAGGGGAATAGGTATGGCTACACCTTC

abundance: few
v_gene: TRBV6-2/TRBV6-3
j_gene: TRBJ2-7
d_gene: NA
len: 15
CDR3aa: CASSYSRDGSYEQYF
CDR3nt: TGTGCCAGCAGTTACTCGAGGGACGGGTCTTACGAGCAGTACTTC

abundance: NA
v_gene: TRBV4-1
j_gene: TRBJ1-5
d_gene: NA
len: 14
CDR3aa: CASSRQWGRQPQHF
CDR3nt: TGCGCCAGCAGCCGTCAGTGGGGGCGCCAGCCCCAGCATTTT

abundance: NA
v_gene: TRBV9
j_gene: TRBJ2-7
d_gene: TRBD1
len: 15
CDR3aa: CASNPEGDRGEGQYF
CDR3nt: TGTGCCAGCAACCCTGAGGGGGACAGGGGTGAAGGGCAGTACTTC

abundance: few
v_gene: TRBV5-5
j_gene: TRBJ2-1
d_gene: TRBD1
len: 16
CDR3aa: CASSPLVDRGYNEQFF
CDR3nt: TGTGCCAGCAGCCCCCTCGTGGACAGGGGGTACAATGAGCAGTTCTTC

abundance: NA
v_gene: TRBV28
j_gene: TRBJ1-2
d_gene: TRBD1
len: 13
CDR3aa: CASSLGTEYGYTF
CDR3nt: TGTGCCAGCAGTTTAGGGACAGAGTATGGCTACACCTTC

abundance: NA
v_gene: TRBV12-3/TRBV12-4
j_gene: TRBJ1-1
d_gene: NA
len: 14
CDR3aa: CASSLMAGGTEAFF
CDR3nt: TGTGCCAGCAGTTTAATGGCCGGAGGCACTGAAGCTTTCTTT

abundance: NA
v_gene: TRBV30
j_gene: TRBJ2-4
d_gene: NA
len: 14
CDR3aa: CAWSVTRAKNIQYF
CDR3nt: TGTGCCTGGAGTGTAACCAGGGCCAAAAACATTCAGTACTTC

abundance: many
v_gene: TRBV29-1
j_gene: TRBJ2-1
d_gene: TRBD1
len: 13
CDR3aa: CSVGGQGYNEQFF
CDR3nt: TGCAGCGTTGGGGGACAGGGTTACAATGAGCAGTTCTTC

abundance: few
v_gene: TRBV5-1
j_gene: TRBJ2-3
d_gene: TRBD2
len: 14
CDR3aa: CASSGLAGADTQYF
CDR3nt: TGCGCCAGCAGCGGACTAGCGGGGGCAGATACGCAGTATTTT

abundance: NA
v_gene: TRBV7-8
j_gene: TRBJ2-3
d_gene: NA
len: 12
CDR3aa: CASSSGRNTQYF
CDR3nt: TGTGCCAGCAGCTCGGGTAGGAATACGCAGTATTTT

abundance: NA
v_gene: TRBV6-1
j_gene: TRBJ2-7
d_gene: NA
len: 10
CDR3aa: CARPPYEQYF
CDR3nt: TGTGCCAGACCACCTTACGAGCAGTACTTC

abundance: NA
v_gene: TRBV2
j_gene: TRBJ2-7
d_gene: NA
len: 15
CDR3aa: CASSEELGTSYEQYF
CDR3nt: TGTGCCAGCAGTGAAGAGTTGGGGACTTCCTACGAGCAGTACTTC

abundance: NA
v_gene: TRBV7-8
j_gene: TRBJ1-5
d_gene: NA
len: 17
CDR3aa: CASSLVLSGRSNQPQHF
CDR3nt: TGTGCCAGCAGCTTAGTTCTTTCAGGGAGGAGCAATCAGCCCCAGCATTTT

abundance: NA
v_gene: TRBV18
j_gene: TRBJ1-2
d_gene: NA
len: 14
CDR3aa: CASSPPSQNYGYTF
CDR3nt: TGTGCCAGCTCACCACCCTCACAAAACTATGGCTACACCTTC

abundance: NA
v_gene: TRBV5-1
j_gene: TRBJ2-7
d_gene: NA
len: 12
CDR3aa: CASSGGTVEQYF
CDR3nt: TGCGCCAGCAGCGGCGGGACAGTCGAGCAGTACTTC

abundance: many
v_gene: TRBV20-1
j_gene: TRBJ2-7
d_gene: TRBD1
len: 14
CDR3aa: CSAYTGTGTYEQYF
CDR3nt: TGCAGTGCTTATACCGGGACAGGGACCTACGAGCAGTACTTC

abundance: few
v_gene: TRBV7-2
j_gene: TRBJ1-2
d_gene: NA
len: 13
CDR3aa: CASSPRRGGGYTF
CDR3nt: TGTGCCAGCAGCCCGCGACGGGGGGGTGGCTACACCTTC

abundance: many
v_gene: TRBV29-1
j_gene: TRBJ2-7
d_gene: NA
len: 11
CDR3aa: CSVDTAYEQYF
CDR3nt: TGCAGCGTGGACACCGCCTACGAGCAGTACTTC

abundance: NA
v_gene: TRBV29-1
j_gene: TRBJ1-1
d_gene: TRBD1
len: 14
CDR3aa: CSVGGDRGRTEAFF
CDR3nt: TGCAGCGTTGGGGGGGACAGGGGGCGGACTGAAGCTTTCTTT

abundance: NA
v_gene: TRBV11-3
j_gene: TRBJ2-7
d_gene: NA
len: 14
CDR3aa: CANSHHLKTYEQYF
CDR3nt: TGTGCCAACAGCCATCATCTAAAAACCTACGAGCAGTACTTC

abundance: many
v_gene: TRBV12-3/TRBV12-4
j_gene: TRBJ2-7
d_gene: NA
len: 11
CDR3aa: CASSFFDEQYF
CDR3nt: TGTGCCAGCAGTTTTTTTGACGAGCAGTACTTC